A selection of T cell receptor beta chains follows, all from one sample in a study of cytomegalovirus exposure and HLA in healthy donors. Here immunoSEQ multiplex PCR was the method, and the copy in TCRdb shows in-frame clones only, minus some. The sample consists of about 250,000 clones, approximately 84% of them appearing once. The specimen was PBMCs. The source is a man aged 18 to 29 in good health and CMV-seropositive. Each CDR3 is given with its conserved first and last residue. Each record gives: clone size, D gene, V gene, J gene, CDR3 protein, CDR3 DNA. The D gene is left open where the match is weak. Size is stated for part of the rows, as once, few or many counts, or as a class when the clone is expanded.

clone_size: once
d_call: TRBD2
v_call: TRBV7-2
j_call: TRBJ2-7
cdr3_aa: CASSLGTRVYEQYF
cdr3_nt: TGTGCCAGCAGCCTCGGGACTAGGGTTTACGAGCAGTACTTC

clone_size: once
d_call: .
v_call: TRBV28
j_call: TRBJ2-1
cdr3_aa: CASSVTSRSYNEQFF
cdr3_nt: TGTGCCAGCAGTGTGACTAGTAGGTCCTACAATGAGCAGTTCTTC

clone_size: .
d_call: TRBD2
v_call: TRBV30
j_call: TRBJ2-1
cdr3_aa: CAWSIPSGSSFNEQFF
cdr3_nt: TGTGCCTGGAGTATTCCTAGCGGGAGTTCCTTCAATGAGCAGTTCTTC

clone_size: .
d_call: .
v_call: TRBV4-2
j_call: TRBJ1-3
cdr3_aa: CASSQEDRPEDKGSGNTIYF
cdr3_nt: TGTGCCAGCAGCCAAGAAGACAGGCCCGAAGATAAGGGTTCTGGAAACACCATATATTTT

clone_size: few
d_call: .
v_call: TRBV2
j_call: TRBJ1-1
cdr3_aa: CASSQGWDTEAFF
cdr3_nt: TGTGCCAGCAGTCAGGGGTGGGACACTGAAGCTTTCTTT

clone_size: .
d_call: .
v_call: TRBV5-6
j_call: TRBJ2-5
cdr3_aa: CASSLEETQYF
cdr3_nt: TGTGCCAGCAGCTTAGAAGAGACCCAGTACTTC

clone_size: .
d_call: TRBD2
v_call: TRBV7-9
j_call: TRBJ2-2
cdr3_aa: CASSLLAVNTGELFF
cdr3_nt: TGTGCCAGCAGCCTACTAGCGGTGAACACCGGGGAGCTGTTTTTT

clone_size: .
d_call: .
v_call: TRBV18
j_call: TRBJ1-5
cdr3_aa: CASSRGPNQPQHF
cdr3_nt: TGTGCCAGCTCCCGTGGCCCCAATCAGCCCCAGCATTTT

clone_size: .
d_call: TRBD2
v_call: TRBV7-2
j_call: TRBJ2-1
cdr3_aa: CASSFIGLAWSEQFF
cdr3_nt: TGTGCCAGCAGCTTTATAGGACTAGCATGGAGCGAGCAGTTCTTC

clone_size: .
d_call: TRBD2
v_call: TRBV27
j_call: TRBJ2-5
cdr3_aa: CASSPAGGLAVRTQYF
cdr3_nt: TGTGCCAGCAGTCCCGCGGGGGGGCTAGCGGTGCGGACCCAGTACTTC

clone_size: .
d_call: .
v_call: TRBV6-5
j_call: TRBJ2-3
cdr3_aa: CASSPTDTQYF
cdr3_nt: TGTGCCAGCAGCCCCACAGATACGCAGTATTTT

clone_size: .
d_call: TRBD2
v_call: TRBV18
j_call: TRBJ2-3
cdr3_aa: CASSSGGDTQYF
cdr3_nt: TGTGCCAGCTCATCGGGGGGAGATACGCAGTATTTT

clone_size: .
d_call: TRBD2
v_call: TRBV10-3
j_call: TRBJ2-1
cdr3_aa: CAISDWTSGSGEQFF
cdr3_nt: TGTGCCATCAGTGACTGGACTAGCGGGAGTGGGGAGCAGTTCTTC

clone_size: .
d_call: TRBD2
v_call: TRBV9
j_call: TRBJ2-2
cdr3_aa: CASSVEAGGLTGELFF
cdr3_nt: TGTGCCAGCAGCGTAGAAGCGGGAGGGTTAACCGGGGAGCTGTTTTTT

clone_size: once
d_call: TRBD1
v_call: TRBV7-9
j_call: TRBJ1-4
cdr3_aa: CASSPQGWEKLFF
cdr3_nt: TGTGCCAGCAGTCCACAGGGGTGGGAAAAACTGTTTTTT

clone_size: .
d_call: TRBD2
v_call: TRBV6-7
j_call: TRBJ2-7
cdr3_aa: CASSYCPPRDYFSYEQYF
cdr3_nt: TGTGCCAGCAGTTACTGCCCCCCCAGGGACTACTTCTCCTACGAGCAGTACTTC

clone_size: .
d_call: .
v_call: TRBV27
j_call: TRBJ2-2
cdr3_aa: CASSLSGRTGELFF
cdr3_nt: TGTGCCAGCAGTTTATCTGGGAGAACCGGGGAGCTGTTTTTT

clone_size: .
d_call: .
v_call: TRBV6-1
j_call: TRBJ2-7
cdr3_aa: CASSNREFIYEQYF
cdr3_nt: TGTGCCAGCAGCAACAGGGAATTTATTTACGAGCAGTACTTC

clone_size: .
d_call: .
v_call: TRBV6-1
j_call: TRBJ2-3
cdr3_aa: CASSRRGYTDTQYF
cdr3_nt: TGTGCCAGCAGCCGGAGAGGGTACACAGATACGCAGTATTTT

clone_size: .
d_call: TRBD2
v_call: TRBV9
j_call: TRBJ2-3
cdr3_aa: CASSVEGGRRYF
cdr3_nt: TGTGCCAGCAGCGTAGAGGGCGGGAGAAGATATTTT

clone_size: .
d_call: .
v_call: TRBV7-2
j_call: TRBJ1-1
cdr3_aa: CASSLRGNTEAFF
cdr3_nt: TGTGCCAGCAGCTTAAGGGGGAACACTGAAGCTTTCTTT

clone_size: .
d_call: TRBD1
v_call: TRBV6-1
j_call: TRBJ2-7
cdr3_aa: CATDRATYEQYF
cdr3_nt: TGTGCCACGGACAGGGCAACCTACGAGCAGTACTTC

clone_size: .
d_call: .
v_call: TRBV11-2
j_call: TRBJ1-1
cdr3_aa: CASSLESEAFF
cdr3_nt: TGTGCCAGCAGCCTCGAGTCTGAAGCTTTCTTT

clone_size: .
d_call: .
v_call: TRBV10-3
j_call: TRBJ2-2
cdr3_aa: CAISESITALHGELFF
cdr3_nt: TGTGCCATCAGTGAGTCGATAACTGCGCTCCACGGGGAGCTGTTTTTT

clone_size: .
d_call: TRBD1
v_call: TRBV30
j_call: TRBJ1-3
cdr3_aa: CAWSRTGSGNTIYF
cdr3_nt: TGTGCCTGGAGTAGGACAGGGTCTGGAAACACCATATATTTT

clone_size: .
d_call: .
v_call: TRBV28
j_call: TRBJ1-2
cdr3_aa: CASNKEPYGYTF
cdr3_nt: TGTGCCAGCAATAAGGAGCCCTATGGCTACACCTTC

clone_size: .
d_call: .
v_call: TRBV28
j_call: TRBJ1-4
cdr3_aa: CASSATNEKLFF
cdr3_nt: TGTGCCAGCAGCGCGACTAATGAAAAACTGTTTTTT

clone_size: .
d_call: .
v_call: TRBV28
j_call: TRBJ1-1
cdr3_aa: CASSFSLEAFF
cdr3_nt: TGTGCCAGCAGTTTCTCCCTTGAGGCTTTCTTT

clone_size: .
d_call: TRBD1
v_call: TRBV2
j_call: TRBJ2-1
cdr3_aa: CASSRDRGNNNEQFF
cdr3_nt: TGTGCCAGCAGTAGGGACAGGGGGAACAACAATGAGCAGTTCTTC

clone_size: .
d_call: .
v_call: TRBV5-6
j_call: TRBJ1-2
cdr3_aa: CASSLDRSPGYTF
cdr3_nt: TGTGCCAGCAGCTTGGACCGGAGTCCGGGCTACACCTTC

clone_size: .
d_call: .
v_call: TRBV9
j_call: TRBJ2-1
cdr3_aa: CASGQRGDSYNEQFF
cdr3_nt: TGTGCCAGCGGACAGAGGGGCGACAGTTACAATGAGCAGTTCTTC